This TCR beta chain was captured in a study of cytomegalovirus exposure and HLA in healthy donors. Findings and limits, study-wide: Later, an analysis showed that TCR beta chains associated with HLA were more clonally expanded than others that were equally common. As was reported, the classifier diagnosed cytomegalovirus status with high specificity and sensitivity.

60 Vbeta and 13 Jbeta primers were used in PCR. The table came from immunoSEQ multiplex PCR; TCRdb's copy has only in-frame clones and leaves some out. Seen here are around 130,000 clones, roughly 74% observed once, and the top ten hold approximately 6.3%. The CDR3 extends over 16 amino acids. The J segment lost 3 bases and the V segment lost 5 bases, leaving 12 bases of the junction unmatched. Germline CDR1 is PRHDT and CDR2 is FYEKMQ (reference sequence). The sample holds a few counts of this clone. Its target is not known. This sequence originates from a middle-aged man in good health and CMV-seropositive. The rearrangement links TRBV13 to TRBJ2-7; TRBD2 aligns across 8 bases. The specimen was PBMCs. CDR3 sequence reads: CASSHRGAGGFYEQYF. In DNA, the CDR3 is TGTGCCAGCAGCCACAGAGGGGCGGGAGGTTTCTACGAGCAGTACTTC. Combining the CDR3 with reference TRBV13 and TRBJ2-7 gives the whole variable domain AAGVIQSPRHLIKEKRETATLKCYPIPRHDTVYWYQQGPGQDPQFLISFYEKMQSDKGSIPDRFSAQQFSDYHSELNMSSLELGDSALYFCASSHRGAGGFYEQYFGPGTRLTVT.